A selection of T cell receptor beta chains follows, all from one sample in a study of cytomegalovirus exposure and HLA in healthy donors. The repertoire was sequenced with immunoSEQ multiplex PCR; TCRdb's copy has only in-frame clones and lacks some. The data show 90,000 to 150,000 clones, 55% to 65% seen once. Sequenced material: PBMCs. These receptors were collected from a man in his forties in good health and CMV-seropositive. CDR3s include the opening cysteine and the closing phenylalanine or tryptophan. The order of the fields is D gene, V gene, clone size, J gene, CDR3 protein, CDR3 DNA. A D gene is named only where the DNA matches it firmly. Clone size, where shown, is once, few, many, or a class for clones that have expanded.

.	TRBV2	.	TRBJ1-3	CASSEQGPSGNTIYF	TGTGCCAGCAGTGAGCAGGGCCCCTCTGGAAACACCATATATTTT
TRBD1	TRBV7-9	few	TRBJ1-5	CASSLGDGRDRASNQPQHF	TGTGCCAGCAGCTTAGGGGACGGAAGGGACAGGGCGAGCAATCAGCCCCAGCATTTT
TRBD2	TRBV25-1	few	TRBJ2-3	CASSVAGGGPHQYF	TGTGCCAGCAGTGTAGCGGGGGGGGGCCCCCACCAGTATTTT
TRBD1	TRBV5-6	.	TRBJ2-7	CASSFLGDSGGSYEQYF	TGTGCCAGCAGCTTCTTAGGGGACAGCGGAGGCTCCTACGAGCAGTACTTC
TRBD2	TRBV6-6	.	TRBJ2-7	CASSYAGGGEQYF	TGTGCCAGCAGTTACGCCGGGGGGGGCGAGCAGTACTTC
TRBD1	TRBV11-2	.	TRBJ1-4	CASSLGPGQSNEKLFF	TGTGCCAGCAGCTTAGGCCCGGGACAGAGCAATGAAAAACTGTTTTTT
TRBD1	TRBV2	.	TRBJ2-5	CAGNRGQETQYF	TGTGCCGGAAACAGGGGCCAAGAGACCCAGTACTTC
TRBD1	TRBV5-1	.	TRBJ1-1	CASSLDGRTGRDTEAFF	TGCGCCAGCAGCTTGGACGGAAGGACAGGTCGCGACACTGAAGCTTTCTTT
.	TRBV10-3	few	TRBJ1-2	CAISQTGPSGYTF	TGTGCCATCAGTCAAACAGGGCCGTCGGGCTACACCTTC
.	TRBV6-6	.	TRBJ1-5	CASSRNRESNQPQHF	TGTGCCAGCAGCCGCAACCGGGAGAGCAATCAGCCCCAGCATTTT
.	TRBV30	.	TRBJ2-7	CAWSAGGWGDEQYF	TGTGCCTGGAGCGCAGGGGGGTGGGGTGACGAGCAGTACTTC